The 14 T cell receptor beta chains given below trace back to one sample, sequenced in a study of blood T cell repertoires in COVID-19. The assay was immunoSEQ multiplex PCR, and TCRdb's table has in-frame clones only and misses some. The table records some 250,000 clones, approximately 88% of them present only once. Specimen: peripheral blood. The receptors derive from a woman in her thirties with acute or convalescent COVID-19.

This clone was recorded once. The rearrangement uses TRBV9 and TRBJ1-1; 7 bases agree with TRBD1. With V trimmed by 4 bases and J by 8 bases, 8 bases remained unmatched. Germline CDR1 reads SGDLS; CDR2 reads YYNGEE. The CDR3 sequence is 13 residues long. In DNA, the CDR3 is TGTGCCAGCAGCCTCAGCTGGGGACAGGAAGCTTTCTTT. It encodes CASSLSWGQEAFF.

The chain recombines TRBV29-1 with TRBJ2-4; 9 bases line up with TRBD1. The J segment lost 3 bases and the V segment lost 2 bases, leaving 5 bases of the junction unmatched. This CDR3 is built from 15 residues. CDR1 is SQVTM and CDR2 is ANQGSEA in the germline V gene. CDR3 sequence reads: CSVELDRGVKNIQYF. The CDR3 DNA follows: TGCAGCGTTGAACTGGACAGGGGTGTCAAAAACATTCAGTACTTC.

The chain couples TRBV30 to TRBJ2-5, with TRBD2 matching 7 bases. The length of the CDR3 is 13 residues. V was pared by 3 bases and J by 4 bases, with 5 bases of the junction left unmatched. The germline CDR1 and CDR2 sequences are GTSNPN and SVGIG (reference sequence). DNA for the CDR3: TGTGCCTGGAGCCGGGGGGAGGGAGAGACCCAGTACTTC. This translates into CAWSRGEGETQYF. Using reference TRBV30 and TRBJ2-5 for the parts outside the CDR3, the full variable domain is SQTIHQWPATLVQPVGSPLSLECTVEGTSNPNLYWYRQAAGRGLQLLFYSVGIGQISSEVPQNLSASRPQDRQFILSSKKLLLSDSGFYLCAWSRGEGETQYFGPGTRLLVL.

This chain joins TRBV7-2 and TRBJ1-1; D perhaps matches TRBD1 (5 bases). V shed 6 bases and J shed 6 bases, with 23 bases lying between them. CDR1 SGHTA and CDR2 FQGNSA come from the germline V gene. The CDR3 consists of 16 residues. The CDR3 protein is CASRLNFGGGKPEAFF. In nucleotides, the CDR3 is TGTGCCAGCAGACTGAATTTTGGCGGGGGGAAACCTGAAGCTTTCTTT.

The chain joins TRBV6-5 to TRBJ2-7; a weak D match, TRBD1 (5 bases). CDR3 length: 12 residues. The germline V gene has CDR1 MNHEY and CDR2 SVGAGI. Trimming removed 3 bases at V and 6 bases at J, with 9 bases between. In DNA form, the CDR3 reads TGTGCCAGCAGTTATAGGGGAAGCGAGCAGTACTTC. Translating gives CASSYRGSEQYF.

The chain links TRBV9 to TRBJ2-7; TRBD1 matches 7 bases. Germline trimming cut 4 bases from V and 5 bases from J; bases unmatched to any gene: 15. Germline CDR1 and CDR2: SGDLS and YYNGEE. This CDR3 is built from 16 residues. In DNA form, the CDR3 reads TGTGCCAGCAGCCCCAGGACAGGCGACCATCCCAACGAGCAGTACTTC. Translation gives CASSPRTGDHPNEQYF.

The chain couples TRBV4-3 to TRBJ2-7; D ambiguous. CDR3 length: 13 residues. Trimming cost V 3 bases and J 3 bases, with 9 bases left between them. Germline V gene sequence: CDR1 LGHNA, CDR2 YSLEER. CDR3 sequence: CASSQGSSYEQYF. CDR3 DNA: TGCGCCAGCAGCCAGGGTAGCAGCTACGAGCAGTACTTC.

This chain links TRBV19 with TRBJ2-1; the match to TRBD2 covers 15 bases. Germline CDR1 LNHDA, CDR2 SQIVND (reference sequence). Unmatched junction bases numbered 4, after V lost 6 bases and J lost 7 bases. The CDR3 is 15 amino acids. The CDR3 region has the DNA TGTGCCAGTAGCTGGACTAGCGGGAGGGCAAATGAGCAGTTCTTC. It is translated as CASSWTSGRANEQFF.

This clone was detected only once. The chain's CDR3 is CASSQGSGRDAPETQYF. The CDR3 DNA is TGTGCCAGCTCCCAAGGGAGTGGGAGGGATGCGCCGGAGACCCAGTACTTC. J is TRBJ2-5 and V is TRBV4-2, with 7 positions matching TRBD2. Germline loops: CDR1 LGHNA, CDR2 YNFKEQ. Trimming at V came to 8 bases and at J to 5 bases, leaving 20 bases not matched to a gene. This CDR3 is 17 amino acids long.

The rearrangement joins TRBV6-5 to TRBJ2-2, with 12 bases lining up with TRBD2. The CDR3 totals 15 residues. Germline CDR1 and CDR2: MNHEY and SVGAGI. With 5 bases clipped from V and 5 bases from J, the junction kept 3 bases outside the gene matches. The CDR3 spells CASSTGLAGTGELFF. The CDR3, as DNA: TGTGCCAGCAGTACCGGACTAGCGGGAACCGGGGAGCTGTTTTTT.

The V gene is TRBV27, the J gene TRBJ2-3, with D tentatively TRBD2 (6 bases). Trimming cost V 6 bases and J 5 bases, with 18 bases left between them. The V gene's germline CDR1 is MNHEY and CDR2 SMNVEV (reference sequence). The CDR3 has 15 amino acids. CDR3 residues: CASSLGLRVGDTQYF. CDR3 coding DNA: TGTGCCAGCAGCCTGGGACTCCGCGTTGGAGATACGCAGTATTTT.

The rearrangement joins TRBV7-9 to TRBJ1-5; 7 bases match TRBD1. With V trimmed by 5 bases and J by 3 bases, 7 bases remained unmatched. Germline CDR1 reads SEHNR; CDR2 reads FQNEAQ (reference sequence). This CDR3 is built from 15 residues. CDR3 sequence (DNA): TGTGCCAGCAGCCCAACAGGGGAAATCAATCAGCCCCAGCATTTT. Translation: CASSPTGEINQPQHF.

The V call is TRBV7-9, the J call TRBJ2-7; possibly TRBD2 for D (6 bases). CDR3 length equals 17 residues. Trimming left V 3 bases short and J 1 base short, with 19 bases between. Germline loops: CDR1 SEHNR, CDR2 FQNEAQ (reference sequence). CDR3 region: CASSFKEGKGSSYEQYF. The CDR3, as DNA: TGTGCCAGCAGCTTTAAGGAGGGAAAGGGGTCTTCCTACGAGCAGTACTTC.

The chain couples TRBV7-2 to TRBJ2-1; TRBD2 matches at 10 bases. The length of the CDR3 is 17 residues. CDR1 and CDR2 (germline): SGHTA, FQGNSA. Losses at the gene ends were 5 bases for V and 4 bases for J; bases not matched to a gene: 11. CDR3 loop: CASSPRTSGMGYNEQFF. The CDR3, as DNA: TGTGCCAGCAGCCCTAGGACTAGCGGAATGGGATACAATGAGCAGTTCTTC. Variable domain in full (rest from reference TRBV7-2 and TRBJ2-1): GAGVSQSPSNKVTEKGKDVELRCDPISGHTALYWYRQSLGQGLEFLIYFQGNSAPDKSGLPSDRFSAERTGGSVSTLTIQRTQQEDSAVYLCASSPRTSGMGYNEQFFGPGTRLTVL.